This TCR beta chain stems from a study of blood T cell repertoires in COVID-19. Study as a whole: Samples of COVID-19 (acute and convalescent) were obtained from the United States, Italy and Spain. In each case, the material was cDNA or gDNA derived from T cells, B-cell-depleted T cells, or PBMCs.

CDR1 and CDR2 from the germline V gene are MGHRA and YSYEKL. The CDR3 runs to 13 residues. V lost 4 bases, J lost 9 bases, and 13 bases lay in between. In its sample, this clone was seen a few times. In the authors' workflow: It was from reference gene primer amplification that nucleated cell counts were estimated. Assay used: immunoSEQ multiplex PCR; TCRdb lists only in-frame clones, some missing. The V and J calls and clone size were taken over from that table, and D and trimming were inferred from the DNA. This sample has around 120,000 clones, with 70% to 90% found just once. V and J are TRBV4-1 and TRBJ1-5; D is unresolved. The source material was peripheral blood. The source is a human donor in a cohort sampled during active COVID-19. The CDR3 sequence is CASSPTLGGPQHF. DNA of the CDR3: TGCGCCAGCAGCCCGACTCTTGGAGGGCCCCAGCATTTT.